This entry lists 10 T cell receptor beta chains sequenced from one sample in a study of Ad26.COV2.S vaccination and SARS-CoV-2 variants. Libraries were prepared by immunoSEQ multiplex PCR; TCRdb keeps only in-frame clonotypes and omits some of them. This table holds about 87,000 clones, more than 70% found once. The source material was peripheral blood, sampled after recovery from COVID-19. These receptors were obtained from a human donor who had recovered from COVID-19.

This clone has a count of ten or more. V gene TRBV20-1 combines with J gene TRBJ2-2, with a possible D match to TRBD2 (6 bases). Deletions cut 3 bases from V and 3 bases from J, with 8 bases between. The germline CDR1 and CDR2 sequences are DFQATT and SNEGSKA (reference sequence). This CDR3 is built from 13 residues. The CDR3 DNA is TGCAGTGCTAGTGGGACTTACACCGGGGAGCTGTTTTTT. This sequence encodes CSASGTYTGELFF.

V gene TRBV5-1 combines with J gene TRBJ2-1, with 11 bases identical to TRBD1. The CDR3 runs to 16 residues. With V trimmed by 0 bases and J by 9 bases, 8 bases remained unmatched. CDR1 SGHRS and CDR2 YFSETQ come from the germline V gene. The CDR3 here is CASSLGTGGSQFEQFF. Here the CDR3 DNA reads TGCGCCAGCAGCTTGGGGACAGGGGGCTCACAATTTGAGCAGTTCTTC.

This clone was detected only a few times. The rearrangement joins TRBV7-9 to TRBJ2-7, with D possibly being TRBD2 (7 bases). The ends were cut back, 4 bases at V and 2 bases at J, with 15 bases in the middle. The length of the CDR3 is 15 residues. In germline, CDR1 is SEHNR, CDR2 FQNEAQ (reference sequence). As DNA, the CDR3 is TGTGCCAGCAGCTACGGGGGGACAATGACCTACGAGCAGTACTTC. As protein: CASSYGGTMTYEQYF.

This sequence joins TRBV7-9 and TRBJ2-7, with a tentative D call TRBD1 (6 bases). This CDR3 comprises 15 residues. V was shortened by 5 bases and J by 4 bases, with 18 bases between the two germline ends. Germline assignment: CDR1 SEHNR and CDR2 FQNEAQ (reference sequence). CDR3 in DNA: TGTGCCAGCAGCCCGTTGCAGGGGCCCAATTACGAGCAGTACTTC. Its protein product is CASSPLQGPNYEQYF.

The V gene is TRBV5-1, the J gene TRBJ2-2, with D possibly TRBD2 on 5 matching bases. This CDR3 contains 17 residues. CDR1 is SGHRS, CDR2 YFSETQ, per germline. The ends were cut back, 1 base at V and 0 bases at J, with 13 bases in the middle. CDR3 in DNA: TGCGCCAGCAGCTTGATGATCGAAGCGGCGAACACCGGGGAGCTGTTTTTT. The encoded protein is CASSLMIEAANTGELFF.

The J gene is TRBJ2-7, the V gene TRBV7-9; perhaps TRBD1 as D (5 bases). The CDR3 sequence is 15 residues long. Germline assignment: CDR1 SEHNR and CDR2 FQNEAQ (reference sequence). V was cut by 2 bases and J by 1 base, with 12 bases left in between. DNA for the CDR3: TGTGCCAGCAGCTTAAGCCAGGGAATGTCCTACGAGCAGTACTTC. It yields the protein CASSLSQGMSYEQYF.

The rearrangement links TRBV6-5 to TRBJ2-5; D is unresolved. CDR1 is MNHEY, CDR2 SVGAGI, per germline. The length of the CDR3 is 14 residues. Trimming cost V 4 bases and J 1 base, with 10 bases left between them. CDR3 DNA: TGTGCCAGCAGTTTCCGGCAGGTCCAAGAGACCCAGTACTTC. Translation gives CASSFRQVQETQYF.

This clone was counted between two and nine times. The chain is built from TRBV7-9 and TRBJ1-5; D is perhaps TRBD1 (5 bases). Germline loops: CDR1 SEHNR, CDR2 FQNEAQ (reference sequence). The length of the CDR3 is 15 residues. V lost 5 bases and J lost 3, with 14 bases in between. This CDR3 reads CASSALTGPNQPQHF. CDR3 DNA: TGTGCCAGCAGCGCCCTTACAGGTCCCAATCAGCCCCAGCATTTT.

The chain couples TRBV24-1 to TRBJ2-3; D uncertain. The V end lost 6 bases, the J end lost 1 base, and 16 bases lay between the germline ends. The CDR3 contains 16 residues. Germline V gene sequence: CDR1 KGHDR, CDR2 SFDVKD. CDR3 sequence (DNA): TGTGCCACCAGTACCGGACCCCCGAAAGGCACAGATACGCAGTATTTT. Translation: CATSTGPPKGTDTQYF.

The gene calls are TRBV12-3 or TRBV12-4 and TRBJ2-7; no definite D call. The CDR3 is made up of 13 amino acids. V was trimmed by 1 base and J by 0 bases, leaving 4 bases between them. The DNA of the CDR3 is TGTGCCAGCAGTTTAGGAGCCTCCTACGAGCAGTACTTC. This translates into CASSLGASYEQYF.